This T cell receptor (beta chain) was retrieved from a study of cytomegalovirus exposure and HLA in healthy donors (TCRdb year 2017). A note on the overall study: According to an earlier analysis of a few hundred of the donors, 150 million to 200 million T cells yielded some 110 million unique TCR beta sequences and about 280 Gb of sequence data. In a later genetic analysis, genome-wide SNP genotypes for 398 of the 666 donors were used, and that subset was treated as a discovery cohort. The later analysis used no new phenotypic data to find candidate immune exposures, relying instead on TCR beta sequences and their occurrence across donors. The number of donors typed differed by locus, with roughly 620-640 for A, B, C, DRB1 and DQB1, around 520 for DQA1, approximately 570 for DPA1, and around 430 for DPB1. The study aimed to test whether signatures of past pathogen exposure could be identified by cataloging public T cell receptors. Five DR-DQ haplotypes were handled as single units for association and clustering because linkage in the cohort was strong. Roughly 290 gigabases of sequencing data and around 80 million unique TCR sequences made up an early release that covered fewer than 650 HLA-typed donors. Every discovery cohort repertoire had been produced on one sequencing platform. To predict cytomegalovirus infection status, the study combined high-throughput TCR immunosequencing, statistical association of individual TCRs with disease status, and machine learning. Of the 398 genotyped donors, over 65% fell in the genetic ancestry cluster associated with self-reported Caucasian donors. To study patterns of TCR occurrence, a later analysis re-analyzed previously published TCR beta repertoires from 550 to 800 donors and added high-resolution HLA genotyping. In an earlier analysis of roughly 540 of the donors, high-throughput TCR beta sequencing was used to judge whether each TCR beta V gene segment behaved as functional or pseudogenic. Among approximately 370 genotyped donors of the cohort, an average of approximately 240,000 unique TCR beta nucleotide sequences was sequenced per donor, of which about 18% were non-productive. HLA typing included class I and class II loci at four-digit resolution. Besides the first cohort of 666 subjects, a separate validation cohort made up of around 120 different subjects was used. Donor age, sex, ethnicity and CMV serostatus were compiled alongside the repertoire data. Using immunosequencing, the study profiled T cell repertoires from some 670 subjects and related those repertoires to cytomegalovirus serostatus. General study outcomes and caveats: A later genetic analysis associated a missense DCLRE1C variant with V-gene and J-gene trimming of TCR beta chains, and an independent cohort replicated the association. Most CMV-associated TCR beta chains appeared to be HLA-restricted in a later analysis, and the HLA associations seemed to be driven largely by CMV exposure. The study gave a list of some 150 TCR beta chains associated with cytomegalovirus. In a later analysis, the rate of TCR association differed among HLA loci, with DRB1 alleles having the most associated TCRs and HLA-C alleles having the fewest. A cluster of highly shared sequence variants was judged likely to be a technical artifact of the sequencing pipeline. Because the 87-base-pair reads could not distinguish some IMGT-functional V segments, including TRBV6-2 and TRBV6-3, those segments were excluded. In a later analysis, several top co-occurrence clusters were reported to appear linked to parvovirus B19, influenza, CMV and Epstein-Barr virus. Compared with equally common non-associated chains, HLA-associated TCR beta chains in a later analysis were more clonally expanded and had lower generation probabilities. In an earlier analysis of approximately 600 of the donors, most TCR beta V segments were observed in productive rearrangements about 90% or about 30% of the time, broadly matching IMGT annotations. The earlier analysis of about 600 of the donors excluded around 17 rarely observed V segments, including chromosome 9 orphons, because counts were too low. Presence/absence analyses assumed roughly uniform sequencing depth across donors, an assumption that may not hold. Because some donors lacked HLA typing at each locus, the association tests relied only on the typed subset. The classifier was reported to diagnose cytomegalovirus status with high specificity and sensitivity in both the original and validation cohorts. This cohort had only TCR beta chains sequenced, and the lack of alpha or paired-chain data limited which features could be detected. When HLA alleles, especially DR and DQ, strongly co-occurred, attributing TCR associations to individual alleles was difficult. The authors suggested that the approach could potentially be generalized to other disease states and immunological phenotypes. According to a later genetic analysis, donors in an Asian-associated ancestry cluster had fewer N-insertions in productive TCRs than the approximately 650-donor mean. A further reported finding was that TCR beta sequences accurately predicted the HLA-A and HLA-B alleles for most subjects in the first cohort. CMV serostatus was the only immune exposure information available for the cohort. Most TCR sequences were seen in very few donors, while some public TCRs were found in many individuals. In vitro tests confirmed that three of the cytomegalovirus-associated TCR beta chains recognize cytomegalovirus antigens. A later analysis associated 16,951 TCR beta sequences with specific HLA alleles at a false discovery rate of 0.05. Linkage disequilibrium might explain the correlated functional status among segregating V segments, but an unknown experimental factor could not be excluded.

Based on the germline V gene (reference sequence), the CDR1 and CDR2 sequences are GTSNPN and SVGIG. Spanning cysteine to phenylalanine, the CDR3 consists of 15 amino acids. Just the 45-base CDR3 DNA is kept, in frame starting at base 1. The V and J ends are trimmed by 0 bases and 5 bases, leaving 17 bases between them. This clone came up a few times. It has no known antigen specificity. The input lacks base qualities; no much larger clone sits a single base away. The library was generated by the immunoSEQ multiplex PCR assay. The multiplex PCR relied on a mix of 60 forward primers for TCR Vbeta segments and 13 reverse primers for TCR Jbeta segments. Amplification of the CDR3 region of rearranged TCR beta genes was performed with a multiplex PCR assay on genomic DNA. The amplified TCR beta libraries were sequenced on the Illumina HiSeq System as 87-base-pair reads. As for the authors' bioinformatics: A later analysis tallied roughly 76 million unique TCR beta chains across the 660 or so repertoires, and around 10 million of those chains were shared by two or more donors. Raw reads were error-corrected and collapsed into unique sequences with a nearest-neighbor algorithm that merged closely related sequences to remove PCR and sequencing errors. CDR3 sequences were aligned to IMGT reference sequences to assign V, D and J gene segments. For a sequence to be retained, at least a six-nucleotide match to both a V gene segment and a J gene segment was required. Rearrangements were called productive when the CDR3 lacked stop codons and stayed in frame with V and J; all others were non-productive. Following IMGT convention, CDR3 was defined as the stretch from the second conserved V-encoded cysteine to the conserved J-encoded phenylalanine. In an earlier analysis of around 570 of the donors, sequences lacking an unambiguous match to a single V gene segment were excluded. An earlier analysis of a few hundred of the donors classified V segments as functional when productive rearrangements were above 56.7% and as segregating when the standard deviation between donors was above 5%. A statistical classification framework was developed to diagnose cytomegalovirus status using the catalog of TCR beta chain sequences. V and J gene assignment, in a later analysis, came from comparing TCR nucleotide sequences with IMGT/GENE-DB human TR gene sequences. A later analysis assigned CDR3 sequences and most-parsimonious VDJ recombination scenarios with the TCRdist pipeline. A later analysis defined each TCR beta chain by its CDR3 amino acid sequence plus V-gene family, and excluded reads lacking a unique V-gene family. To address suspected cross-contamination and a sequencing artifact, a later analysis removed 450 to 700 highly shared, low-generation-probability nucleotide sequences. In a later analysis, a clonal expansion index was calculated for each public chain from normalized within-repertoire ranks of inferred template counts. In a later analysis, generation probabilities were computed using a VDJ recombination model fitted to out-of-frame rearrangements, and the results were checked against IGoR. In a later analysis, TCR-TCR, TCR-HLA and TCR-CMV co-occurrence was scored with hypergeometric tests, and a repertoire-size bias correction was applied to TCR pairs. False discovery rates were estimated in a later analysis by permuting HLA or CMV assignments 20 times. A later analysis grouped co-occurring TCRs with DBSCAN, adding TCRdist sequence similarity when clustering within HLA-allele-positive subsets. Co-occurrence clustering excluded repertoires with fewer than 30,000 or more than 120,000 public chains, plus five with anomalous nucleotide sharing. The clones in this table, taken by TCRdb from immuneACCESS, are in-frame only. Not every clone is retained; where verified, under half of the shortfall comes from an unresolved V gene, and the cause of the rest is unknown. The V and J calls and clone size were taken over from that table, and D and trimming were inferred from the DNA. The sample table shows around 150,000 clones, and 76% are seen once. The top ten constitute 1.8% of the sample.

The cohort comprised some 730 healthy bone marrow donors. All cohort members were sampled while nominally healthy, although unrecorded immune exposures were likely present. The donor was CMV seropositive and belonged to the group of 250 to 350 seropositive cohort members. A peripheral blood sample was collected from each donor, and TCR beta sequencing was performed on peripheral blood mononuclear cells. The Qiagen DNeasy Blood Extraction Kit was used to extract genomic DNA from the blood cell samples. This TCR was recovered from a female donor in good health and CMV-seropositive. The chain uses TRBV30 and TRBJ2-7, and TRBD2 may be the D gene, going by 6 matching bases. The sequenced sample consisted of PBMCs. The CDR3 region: CAWSVLGTLGDEQYF. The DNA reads TGTGCCTGGAGTGTACTCGGGACTCTGGGAGACGAGCAGTACTTC. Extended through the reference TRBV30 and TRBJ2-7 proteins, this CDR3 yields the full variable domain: SQTIHQWPATLVQPVGSPLSLECTVEGTSNPNLYWYRQAAGRGLQLLFYSVGIGQISSEVPQNLSASRPQDRQFILSSKKLLLSDSGFYLCAWSVLGTLGDEQYFGPGTRLTVT.